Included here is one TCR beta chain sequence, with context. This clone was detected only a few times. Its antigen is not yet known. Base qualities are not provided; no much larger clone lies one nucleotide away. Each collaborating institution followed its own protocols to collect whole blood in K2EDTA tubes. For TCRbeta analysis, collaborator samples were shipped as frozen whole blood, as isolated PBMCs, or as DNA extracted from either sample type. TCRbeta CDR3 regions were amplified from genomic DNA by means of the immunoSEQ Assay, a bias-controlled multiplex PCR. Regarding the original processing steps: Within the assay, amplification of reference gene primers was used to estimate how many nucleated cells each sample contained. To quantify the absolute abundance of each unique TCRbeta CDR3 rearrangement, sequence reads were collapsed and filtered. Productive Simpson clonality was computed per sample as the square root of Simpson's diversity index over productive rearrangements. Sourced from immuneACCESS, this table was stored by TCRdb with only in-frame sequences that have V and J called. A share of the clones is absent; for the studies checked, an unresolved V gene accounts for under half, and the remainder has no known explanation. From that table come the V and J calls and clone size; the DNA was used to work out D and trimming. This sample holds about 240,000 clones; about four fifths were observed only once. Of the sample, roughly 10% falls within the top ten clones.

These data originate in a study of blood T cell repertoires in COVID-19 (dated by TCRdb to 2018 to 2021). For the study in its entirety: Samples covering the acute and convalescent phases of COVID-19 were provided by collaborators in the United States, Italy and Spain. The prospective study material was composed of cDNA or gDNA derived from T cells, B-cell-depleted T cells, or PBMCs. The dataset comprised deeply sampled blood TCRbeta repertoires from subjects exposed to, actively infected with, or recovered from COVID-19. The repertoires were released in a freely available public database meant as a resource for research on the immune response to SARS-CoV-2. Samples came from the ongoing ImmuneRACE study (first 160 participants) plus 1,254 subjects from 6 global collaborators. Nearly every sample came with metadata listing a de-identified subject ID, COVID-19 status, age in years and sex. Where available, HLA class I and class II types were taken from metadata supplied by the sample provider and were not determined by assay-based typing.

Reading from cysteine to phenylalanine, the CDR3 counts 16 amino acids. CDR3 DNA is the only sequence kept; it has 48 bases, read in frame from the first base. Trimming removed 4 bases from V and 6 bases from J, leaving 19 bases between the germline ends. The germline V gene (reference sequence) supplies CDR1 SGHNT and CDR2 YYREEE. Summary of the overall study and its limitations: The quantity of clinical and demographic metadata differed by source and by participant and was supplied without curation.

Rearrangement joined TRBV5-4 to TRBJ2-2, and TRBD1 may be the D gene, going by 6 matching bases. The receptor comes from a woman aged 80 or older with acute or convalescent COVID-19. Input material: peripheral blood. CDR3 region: CASSANTGSPAGELFF. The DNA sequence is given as TGTGCCAGCAGCGCGAACACAGGGAGCCCAGCCGGGGAGCTGTTTTTT.